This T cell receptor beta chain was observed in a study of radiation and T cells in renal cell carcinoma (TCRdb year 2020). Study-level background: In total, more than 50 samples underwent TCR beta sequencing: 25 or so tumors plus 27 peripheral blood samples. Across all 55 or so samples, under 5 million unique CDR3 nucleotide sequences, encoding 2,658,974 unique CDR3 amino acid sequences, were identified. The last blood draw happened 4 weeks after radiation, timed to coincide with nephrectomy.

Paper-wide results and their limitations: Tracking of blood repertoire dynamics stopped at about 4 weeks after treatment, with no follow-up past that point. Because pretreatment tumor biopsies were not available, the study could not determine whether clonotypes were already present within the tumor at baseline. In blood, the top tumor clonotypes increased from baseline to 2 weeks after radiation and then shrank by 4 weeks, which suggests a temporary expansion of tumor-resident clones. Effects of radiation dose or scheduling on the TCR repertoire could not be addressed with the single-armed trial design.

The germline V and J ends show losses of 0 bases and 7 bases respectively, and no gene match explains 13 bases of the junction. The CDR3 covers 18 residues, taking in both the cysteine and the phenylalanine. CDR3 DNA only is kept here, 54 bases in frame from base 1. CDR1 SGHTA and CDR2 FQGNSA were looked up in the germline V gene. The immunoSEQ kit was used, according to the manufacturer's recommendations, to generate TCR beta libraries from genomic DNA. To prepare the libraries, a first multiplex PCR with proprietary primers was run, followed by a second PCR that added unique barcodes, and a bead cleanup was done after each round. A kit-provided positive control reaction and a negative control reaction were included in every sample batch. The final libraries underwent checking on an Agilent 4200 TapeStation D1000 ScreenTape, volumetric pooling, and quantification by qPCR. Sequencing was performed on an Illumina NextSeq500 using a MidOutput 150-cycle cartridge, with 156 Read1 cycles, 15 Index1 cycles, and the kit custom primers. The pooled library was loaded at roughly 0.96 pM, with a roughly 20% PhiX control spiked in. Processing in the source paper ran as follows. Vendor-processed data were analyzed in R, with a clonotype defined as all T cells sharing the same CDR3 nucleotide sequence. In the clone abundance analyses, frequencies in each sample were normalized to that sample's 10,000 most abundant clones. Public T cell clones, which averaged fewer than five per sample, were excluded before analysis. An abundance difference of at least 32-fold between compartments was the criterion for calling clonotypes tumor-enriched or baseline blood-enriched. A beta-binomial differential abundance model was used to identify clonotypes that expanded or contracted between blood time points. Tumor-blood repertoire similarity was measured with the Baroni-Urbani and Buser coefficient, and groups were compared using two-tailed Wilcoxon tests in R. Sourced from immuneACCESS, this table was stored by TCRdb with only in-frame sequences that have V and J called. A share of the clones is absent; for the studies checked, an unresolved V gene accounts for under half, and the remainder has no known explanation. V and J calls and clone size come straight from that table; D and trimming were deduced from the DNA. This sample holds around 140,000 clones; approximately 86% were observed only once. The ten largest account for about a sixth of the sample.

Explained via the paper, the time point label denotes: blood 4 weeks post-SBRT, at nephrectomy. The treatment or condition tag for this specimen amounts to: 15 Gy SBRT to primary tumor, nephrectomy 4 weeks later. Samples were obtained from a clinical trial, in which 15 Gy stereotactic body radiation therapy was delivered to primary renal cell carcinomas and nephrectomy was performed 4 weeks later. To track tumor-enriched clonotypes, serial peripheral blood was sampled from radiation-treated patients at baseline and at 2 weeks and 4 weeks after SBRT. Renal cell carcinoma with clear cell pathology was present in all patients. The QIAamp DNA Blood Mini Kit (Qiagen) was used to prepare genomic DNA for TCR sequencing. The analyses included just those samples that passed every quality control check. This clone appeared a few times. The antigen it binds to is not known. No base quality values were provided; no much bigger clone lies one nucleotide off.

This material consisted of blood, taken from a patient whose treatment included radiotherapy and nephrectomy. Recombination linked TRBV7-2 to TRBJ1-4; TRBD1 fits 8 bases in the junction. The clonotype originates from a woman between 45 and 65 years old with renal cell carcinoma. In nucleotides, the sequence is TGTGCCAGCAGCTTAGCCCATCCCGGACAGGGCGTGGGTGAAAAACTGTTTTTT. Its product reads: CASSLAHPGQGVGEKLFF.